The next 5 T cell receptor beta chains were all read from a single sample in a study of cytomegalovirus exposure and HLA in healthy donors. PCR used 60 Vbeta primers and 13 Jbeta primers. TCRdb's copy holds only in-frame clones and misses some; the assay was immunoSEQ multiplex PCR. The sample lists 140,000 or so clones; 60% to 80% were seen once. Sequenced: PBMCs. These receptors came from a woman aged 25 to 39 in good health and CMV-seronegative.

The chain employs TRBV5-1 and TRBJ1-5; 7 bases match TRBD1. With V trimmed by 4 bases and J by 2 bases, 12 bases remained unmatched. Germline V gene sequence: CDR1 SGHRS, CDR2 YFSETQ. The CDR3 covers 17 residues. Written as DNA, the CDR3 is TGCGCCAGCAGCCCGACTGACAGGGCCAGGGGCAATCAGCCCCAGCATTTT. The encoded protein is CASSPTDRARGNQPQHF.

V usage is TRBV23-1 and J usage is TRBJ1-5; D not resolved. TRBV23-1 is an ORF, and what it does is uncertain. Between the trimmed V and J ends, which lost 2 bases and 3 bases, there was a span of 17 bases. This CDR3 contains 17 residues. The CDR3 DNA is TGCGCCAGCAGTCAACTACGTCGCATTCGCGACAATCAGCCCCAGCATTTT. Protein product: CASSQLRRIRDNQPQHF.

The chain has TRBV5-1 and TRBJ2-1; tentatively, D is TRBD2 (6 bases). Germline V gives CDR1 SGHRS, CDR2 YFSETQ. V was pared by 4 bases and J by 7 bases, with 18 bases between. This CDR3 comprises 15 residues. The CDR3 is CASSAHGGELNEQFF. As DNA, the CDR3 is TGCGCCAGCAGCGCCCATGGCGGGGAGTTAAATGAGCAGTTCTTC.

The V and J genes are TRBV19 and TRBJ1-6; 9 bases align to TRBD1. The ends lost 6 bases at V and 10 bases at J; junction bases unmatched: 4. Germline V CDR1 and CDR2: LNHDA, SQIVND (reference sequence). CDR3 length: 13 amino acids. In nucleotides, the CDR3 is TGTGCCAGTAGGGACAGGGGAGGATCACCCCTCCACTTT. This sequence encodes CASRDRGGSPLHF.

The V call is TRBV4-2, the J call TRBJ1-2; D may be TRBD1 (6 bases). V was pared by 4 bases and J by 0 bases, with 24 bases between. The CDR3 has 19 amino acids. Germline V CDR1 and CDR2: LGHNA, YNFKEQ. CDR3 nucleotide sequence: TGTGCCAGCAGCCGAAGAGGCCTTGGCAGGGGTGGAACTAACTATGGCTACACCTTC. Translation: CASSRRGLGRGGTNYGYTF.